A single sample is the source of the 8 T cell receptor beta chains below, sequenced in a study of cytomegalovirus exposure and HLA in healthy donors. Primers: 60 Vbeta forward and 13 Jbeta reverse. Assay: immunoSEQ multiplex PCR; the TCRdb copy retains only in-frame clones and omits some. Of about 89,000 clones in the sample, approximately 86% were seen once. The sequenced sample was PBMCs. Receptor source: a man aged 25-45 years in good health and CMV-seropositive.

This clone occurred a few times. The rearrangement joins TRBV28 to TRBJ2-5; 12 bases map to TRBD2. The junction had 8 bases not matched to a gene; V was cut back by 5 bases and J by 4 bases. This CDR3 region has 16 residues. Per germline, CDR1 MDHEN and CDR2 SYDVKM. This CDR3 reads CASSPSSGRGPETQYF. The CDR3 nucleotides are TGTGCCAGCAGTCCATCTAGCGGGAGGGGCCCAGAGACCCAGTACTTC.

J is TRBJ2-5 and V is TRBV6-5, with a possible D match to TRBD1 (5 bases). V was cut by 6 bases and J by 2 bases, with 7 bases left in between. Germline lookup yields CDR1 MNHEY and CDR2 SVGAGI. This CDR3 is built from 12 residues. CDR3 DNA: TGTGCCAGCAGCCAGGGTCAAGAGACCCAGTACTTC. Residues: CASSQGQETQYF.

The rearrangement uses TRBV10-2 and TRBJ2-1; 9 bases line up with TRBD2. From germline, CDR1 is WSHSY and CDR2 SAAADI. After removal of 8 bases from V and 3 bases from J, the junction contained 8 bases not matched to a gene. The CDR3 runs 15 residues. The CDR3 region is CASQGLAGIYNEQFF. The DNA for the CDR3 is TGCGCCAGCCAGGGTCTAGCGGGGATCTACAATGAGCAGTTCTTC.

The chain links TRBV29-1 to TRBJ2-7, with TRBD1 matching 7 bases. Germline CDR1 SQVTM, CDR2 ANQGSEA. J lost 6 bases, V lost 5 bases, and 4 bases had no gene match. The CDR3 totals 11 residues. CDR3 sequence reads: CSVMTGTEQYF. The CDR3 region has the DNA TGCAGCGTTATGACAGGGACCGAGCAGTACTTC.

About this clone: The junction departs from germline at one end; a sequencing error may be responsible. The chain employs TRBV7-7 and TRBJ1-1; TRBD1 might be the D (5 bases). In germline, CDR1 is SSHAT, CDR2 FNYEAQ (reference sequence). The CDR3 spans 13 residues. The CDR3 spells CASSLERDSEAFF. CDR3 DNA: TGTGCTAGCAGCTTAGAGAGGGACTCTGAAGCTTTCTTT.

The CDR3 loop reads CAWRDTGTGGLQYF. CDR3 sequence (DNA): TGTGCCTGGAGGGACACAGGGACAGGGGGCCTTCAGTACTTC. The V and J genes are TRBV30 and TRBJ2-4, with 12 bases aligning to TRBD1. V lost 3 bases and J lost 11; bases outside the gene matches: 8. From germline, CDR1 is GTSNPN and CDR2 SVGIG (reference sequence). The CDR3 runs 14 residues.

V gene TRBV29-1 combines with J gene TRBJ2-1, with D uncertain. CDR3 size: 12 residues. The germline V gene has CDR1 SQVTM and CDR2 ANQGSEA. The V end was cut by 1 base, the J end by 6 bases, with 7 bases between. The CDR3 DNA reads TGCAGCGTTGAAGGGCTCTCCAATGAGCAGTTCTTC. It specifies CSVEGLSNEQFF.

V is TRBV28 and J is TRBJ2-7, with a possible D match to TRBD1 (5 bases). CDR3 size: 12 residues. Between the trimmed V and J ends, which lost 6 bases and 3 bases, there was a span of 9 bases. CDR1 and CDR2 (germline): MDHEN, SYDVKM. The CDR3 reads CASSPGFYEQYF. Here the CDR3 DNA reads TGTGCCAGCAGCCCAGGGTTCTACGAGCAGTACTTC.